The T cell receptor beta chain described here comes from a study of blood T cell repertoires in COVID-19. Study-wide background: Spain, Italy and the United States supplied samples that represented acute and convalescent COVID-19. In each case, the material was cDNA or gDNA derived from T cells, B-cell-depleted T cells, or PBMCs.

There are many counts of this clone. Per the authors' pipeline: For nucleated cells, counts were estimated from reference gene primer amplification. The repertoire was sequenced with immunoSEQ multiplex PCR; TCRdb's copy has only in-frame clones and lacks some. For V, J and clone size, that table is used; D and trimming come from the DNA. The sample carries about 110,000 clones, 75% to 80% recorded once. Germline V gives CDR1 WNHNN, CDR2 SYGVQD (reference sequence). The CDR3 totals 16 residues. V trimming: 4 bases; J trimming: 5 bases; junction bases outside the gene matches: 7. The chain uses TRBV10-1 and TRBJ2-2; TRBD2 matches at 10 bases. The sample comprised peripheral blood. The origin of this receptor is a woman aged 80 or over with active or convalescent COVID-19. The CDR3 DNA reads TGCGCCAGCAGTGGGGCTAGCGGGAGTATAACCGGGGAGCTGTTTTTT. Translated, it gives CASSGASGSITGELFF.